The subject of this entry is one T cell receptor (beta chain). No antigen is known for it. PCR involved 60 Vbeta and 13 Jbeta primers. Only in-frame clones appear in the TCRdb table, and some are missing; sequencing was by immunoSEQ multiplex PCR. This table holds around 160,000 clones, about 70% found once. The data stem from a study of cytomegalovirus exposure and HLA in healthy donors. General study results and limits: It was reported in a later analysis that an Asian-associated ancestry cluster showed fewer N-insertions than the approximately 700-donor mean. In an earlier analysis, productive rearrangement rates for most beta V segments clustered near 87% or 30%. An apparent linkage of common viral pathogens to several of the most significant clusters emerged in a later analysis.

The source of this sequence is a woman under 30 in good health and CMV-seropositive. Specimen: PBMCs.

The CDR3 region has the DNA TGTGCCAGCAGCCGCGGGACTAGTTATAATGAGCAGTTCTTC. Translated, it gives CASSRGTSYNEQFF. This sequence joins TRBV5-6 and TRBJ2-1, with 8 bases that match TRBD2. V was clipped by 4 bases and J by 7 bases; unmatched bases: 7. The germline V gene encodes CDR1 SGHDT and CDR2 YYEEEE. The CDR3 contains 14 residues.